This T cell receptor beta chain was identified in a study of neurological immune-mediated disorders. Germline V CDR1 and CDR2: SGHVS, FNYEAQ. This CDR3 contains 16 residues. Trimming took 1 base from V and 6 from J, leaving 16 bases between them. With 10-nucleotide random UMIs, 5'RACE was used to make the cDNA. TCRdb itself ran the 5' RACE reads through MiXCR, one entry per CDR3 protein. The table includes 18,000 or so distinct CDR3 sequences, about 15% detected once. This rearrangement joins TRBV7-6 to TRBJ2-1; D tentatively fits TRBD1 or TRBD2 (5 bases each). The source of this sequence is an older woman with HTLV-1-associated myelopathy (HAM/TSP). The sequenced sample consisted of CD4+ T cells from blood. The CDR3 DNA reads TGTGCCAGCAGCTTAGGAGGGGCGGGCAGAGTCAATGAGCAGTTCTTC. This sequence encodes CASSLGGAGRVNEQFF.